This T cell receptor (beta chain) emerged from a study of T cell responses to AZD1222 COVID-19 vaccine. To note about this clone: Antigen specificity is unknown.

The V gene lost 6 bases and the J gene lost 4 bases, with 15 bases spanning the gap. The CDR3 is 14 residues long. The germline V gene has CDR1 MDHEN and CDR2 SYDVKM. Clones were sequenced by immunoSEQ multiplex PCR, and TCRdb holds only the in-frame ones, with some missing. The sample has about 150,000 clones, approximately 88% seen once; the top ten hold approximately 3.1%. Study-wide findings and caveats: Spike was spanned by vaccine-associated CD4 TCRs, which were dominant at 160-218 and 743-854.

The chain couples TRBV28 to TRBJ1-2; D possibly corresponds to TRBD1 (5 bases). The material sequenced was peripheral blood, taken on day 0 of MenACWY control vaccination. The receptor comes from an adult in good health. The chain's CDR3 is CASRRAGNLYGYTF. The CDR3 nucleotides are TGTGCCAGCAGAAGGGCAGGGAACCTCTATGGCTACACCTTC.